This T cell receptor (beta chain) was sequenced for a study of technical replicates of blood from a handful of donors. Profiled with immunoSEQ multiplex PCR; TCRdb holds only in-frame clones, not every one. There are tens of thousands of clones in the sample; around 86% occur only once, and 4.5% to 5.5% lies in the top ten. Germline loops: CDR1 SEHNR, CDR2 FQNEAQ (reference sequence). The CDR3 length is 17 residues. V gave up 5 bases and J gave up 7 bases, with 24 bases separating them. The chain combines TRBV7-9 with TRBJ2-1; possibly TRBD1 for D (6 bases). The source is a human donor in good health. Some clones in this sample may be carry-over from other donors' samples. The sample taken for sequencing was PBMCs. Here the CDR3 reads CASSQKLTGSKRNEQFF. For the CDR3, the DNA is TGTGCCAGCAGCCAGAAGTTAACAGGGTCTAAACGGAATGAGCAGTTCTTC.